This entry is about one T cell receptor beta chain. Antigen: not known. The data are from a study of shared clonotypes between healthy human individuals. The data were produced by immunoSEQ multiplex PCR, yet TCRdb's version contains in-frame clones alone and is incomplete. The table has over 700,000 clones, 72% seen once; the top ten hold more than 1.5%. Findings and caveats of the study: Researchers sampled only blood; tissue repertoires likely differ. Compared with memory subsets, naive subsets generally had larger estimated richness.

The CDR3 loop spans 15 amino acids. V was pared by 5 bases and J by 5 bases, with 19 bases between. Per the germline V gene, CDR1 is SGHVS and CDR2 is FQNEAQ. The sequenced sample consisted of memory CD4+ T cells sorted from blood. The subset is: CD45RA-negative fraction. The clonotype was recovered from a woman in her twenties or thirties in good health. The rearrangement joins TRBV7-8 to TRBJ2-7; D may match TRBD1 or TRBD2 (5 bases each). The CDR3 is CASSLLEGPSHEQYF. CDR3 DNA sequence: TGTGCCAGCAGCCTGCTTGAGGGGCCGTCACACGAGCAGTACTTC.